Listed below are T cell receptor beta chains from one sample, sequenced in a study of vaccination and CD4 T cells after COVID-19. No cognate antigen is known for these TCRs. MiXCR was run by TCRdb on the PCR reads, yielding one entry per CDR3 protein. The sample has under 15,000 distinct CDR3 sequences, 45% to 65% seen once. Sequenced material: CD4+ T cells from blood, cultured in vitro. The receptor set was obtained from a human donor who had recovered from COVID-19. Each CDR3 is given with its conserved first and last residue. D genes are given only for firm matches. Rows may omit the clone size; those that give it use once, few, many or a size class.

V gene	clone size	D gene	J gene	CDR3 DNA	CDR3 protein
TRBV7-9	NA	TRBD1	TRBJ2-3	TGTGCCAGCAGATTACAGGGGTCTAGCACAGATACGCAGTATTTT	CASRLQGSSTDTQYF
TRBV20-1	once	TRBD1	TRBJ2-7	TGCAGTGCTAGCCCCGGACAGGGAGACTGGTACGAGCAGTACTTC	CSASPGQGDWYEQYF
TRBV28	NA	NA	TRBJ1-5	TGTGCCAGCAGACCTCCGGGACCTATTAGCAATCAGCCCCAGCATTTT	CASRPPGPISNQPQHF
TRBV20-1	NA	NA	TRBJ2-7	TGCAGTGCTAGTAGCTTAGCCGGCGAGCAGTACTTC	CSASSLAGEQYF
TRBV6-1	few	NA	TRBJ1-1	TGTGCCAGCAGTAGTGCAGCGGGGGCGGGAGGGACTGAAGCTTTCTTT	CASSSAAGAGGTEAFF
TRBV27	few	NA	TRBJ2-3	TGTGCCAGCAGTCTAACATCCTACCAGGCAGCCCTCACAGATACGCAGTATTTT	CASSLTSYQAALTDTQYF
TRBV6-2/TRBV6-3	NA	TRBD1	TRBJ1-2	TGTGCCAGCAGTGACCTACTAGGGACAGCCCGGCATGGCTACACCTTC	CASSDLLGTARHGYTF
TRBV6-5	NA	TRBD2	TRBJ2-7	TGTGCCAGCAGTTACGTCGGGACTAGCGAGGAATACGAGCAGTACTTC	CASSYVGTSEEYEQYF
TRBV19	few	NA	TRBJ1-5	TGTGCCAGTAGTATCGAGTCGAATCAGCCCCAGCATTTT	CASSIESNQPQHF
TRBV20-1	NA	NA	TRBJ2-7	TGCAGTGCTAGAGAAGTCAGTTCGTACGAGCAGTACTTC	CSAREVSSYEQYF
TRBV5-1	NA	NA	TRBJ2-3	TGCGCCAGCAGCTTGGGGGGAGTAGCGGACACAGATACGCAGTATTTT	CASSLGGVADTDTQYF
TRBV12-3/TRBV12-4	NA	TRBD1	TRBJ2-7	TGTGCCAGCAGTTCACGTTCGGGACAGGCTTCCTACGAGCAGTACTTC	CASSSRSGQASYEQYF
TRBV6-2/TRBV6-3	NA	NA	TRBJ2-5	TGTGCCAGCAGTTTTTTTGGAGTTGGGCAAGAGACCCAGTACTTC	CASSFFGVGQETQYF
TRBV6-1	NA	NA	TRBJ1-6	TGTGCCAGCAGCCCCATGAGCTCCTATAATTCACCCCTCCACTTT	CASSPMSSYNSPLHF
TRBV20-1	NA	NA	TRBJ2-5	TGCAGTGCTAGACACCCTTGGAGTAGCGGTGGGGAGACCCAGTACTTC	CSARHPWSSGGETQYF
TRBV6-1	NA	NA	TRBJ1-2	TGTGCCAGCCAGGGGCAGGGTAACGCTCGGGGCTACACCTTC	CASQGQGNARGYTF
TRBV5-4	NA	NA	TRBJ2-3	TGTGCCAGCAGCTTGTACCCAGATACGCAGTATTTT	CASSLYPDTQYF
TRBV7-2	NA	TRBD1	TRBJ2-3	TGTGCCAGCACCCCGGGACAGGGAACAGATACGCAGTATTTT	CASTPGQGTDTQYF
TRBV20-1	once	NA	TRBJ2-5	TGCAGTGTTTATACCACGGGGCGAGAGACCCAGTACTTC	CSVYTTGRETQYF
TRBV19	NA	TRBD2	TRBJ2-3	TGTGCCAGTACCCCCGTGGCGGGAGGGTACACAGATACGCAGTATTTT	CASTPVAGGYTDTQYF
TRBV27	few	TRBD2	TRBJ2-5	TGTGCCAGCGGTAAAGCGGGAGACTACTCCCCGGCCCAGTACTTC	CASGKAGDYSPAQYF
TRBV19	once	NA	TRBJ2-2	TGTGCCAGTATCCGGGGGCCCGGGGAGCTGTTTTTT	CASIRGPGELFF
TRBV12-3/TRBV12-4	NA	NA	TRBJ2-7	TGTGCCAGCAGCCCTAAGATATACGAGGGGTACGAGCAGTACTTC	CASSPKIYEGYEQYF
TRBV28	NA	TRBD1	TRBJ1-5	TGTGCCAGCAGTTTATTCCAGGGGGTATCAGGTGGGTCGGGCAATCAGCCCCAGCATTTT	CASSLFQGVSGGSGNQPQHF
TRBV28	NA	NA	TRBJ2-7	TGTGCCAGCAGTCGGCCAGGGAATCCCTACGAGCAGTACTTC	CASSRPGNPYEQYF